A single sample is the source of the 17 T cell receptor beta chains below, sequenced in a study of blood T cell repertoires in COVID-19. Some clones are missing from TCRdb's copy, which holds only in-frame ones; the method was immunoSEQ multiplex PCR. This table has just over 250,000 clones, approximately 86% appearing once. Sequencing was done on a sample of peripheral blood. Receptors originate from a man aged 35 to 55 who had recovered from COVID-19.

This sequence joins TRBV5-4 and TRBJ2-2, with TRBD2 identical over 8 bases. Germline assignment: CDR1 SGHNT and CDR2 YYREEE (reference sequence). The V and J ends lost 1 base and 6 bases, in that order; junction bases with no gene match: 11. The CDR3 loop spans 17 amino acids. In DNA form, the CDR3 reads TGTGCCAGCAGCTTGTTTAATCCAGCGGGAGTTCCCGGGGAGCTGTTTTTT. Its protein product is CASSLFNPAGVPGELFF.

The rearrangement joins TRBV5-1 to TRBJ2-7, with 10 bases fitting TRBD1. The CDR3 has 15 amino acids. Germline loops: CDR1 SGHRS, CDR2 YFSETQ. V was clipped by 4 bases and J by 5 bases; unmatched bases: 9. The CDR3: CASSPRDRGAHEQYF. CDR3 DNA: TGCGCCAGCAGCCCCAGGGACAGGGGAGCCCACGAGCAGTACTTC.

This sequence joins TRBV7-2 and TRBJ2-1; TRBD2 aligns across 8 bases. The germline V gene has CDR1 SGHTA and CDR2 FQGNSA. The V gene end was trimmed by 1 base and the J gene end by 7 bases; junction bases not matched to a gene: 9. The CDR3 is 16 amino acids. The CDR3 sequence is CASSLELTGGRNEQFF. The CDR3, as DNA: TGTGCCAGCAGCTTAGAGCTAACGGGGGGGCGAAATGAGCAGTTCTTC.

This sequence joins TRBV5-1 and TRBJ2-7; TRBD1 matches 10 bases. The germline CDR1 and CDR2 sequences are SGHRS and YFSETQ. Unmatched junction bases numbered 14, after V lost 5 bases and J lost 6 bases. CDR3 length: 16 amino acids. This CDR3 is CASRHSGGTGVVEQYF. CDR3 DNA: TGCGCCAGCAGACACTCAGGCGGGACAGGGGTAGTCGAGCAGTACTTC.

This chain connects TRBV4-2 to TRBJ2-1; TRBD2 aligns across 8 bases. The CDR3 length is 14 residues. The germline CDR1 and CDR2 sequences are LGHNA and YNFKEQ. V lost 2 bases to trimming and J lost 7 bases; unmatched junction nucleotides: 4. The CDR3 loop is CASSQTRLANEQFF. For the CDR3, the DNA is TGTGCCAGCAGCCAAACCCGACTAGCGAATGAGCAGTTCTTC.

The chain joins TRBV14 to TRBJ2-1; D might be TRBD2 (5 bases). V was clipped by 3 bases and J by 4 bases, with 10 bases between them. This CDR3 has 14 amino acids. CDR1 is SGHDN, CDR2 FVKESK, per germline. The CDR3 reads CASSQQPGYNEQFF. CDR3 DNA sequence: TGTGCCAGCAGCCAGCAACCGGGATACAATGAGCAGTTCTTC.

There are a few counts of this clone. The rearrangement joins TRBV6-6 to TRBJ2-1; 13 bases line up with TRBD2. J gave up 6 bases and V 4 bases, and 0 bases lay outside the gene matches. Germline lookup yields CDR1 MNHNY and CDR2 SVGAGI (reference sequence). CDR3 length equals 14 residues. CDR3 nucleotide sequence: TGTGCCAGCAGTTGGACTAGCGGGAGCAATGAGCAGTTCTTC. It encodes CASSWTSGSNEQFF.

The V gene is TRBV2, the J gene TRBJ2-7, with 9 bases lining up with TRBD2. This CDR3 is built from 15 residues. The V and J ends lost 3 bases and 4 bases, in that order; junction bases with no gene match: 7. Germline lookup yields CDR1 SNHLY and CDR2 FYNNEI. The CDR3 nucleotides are TGTGCCAGCAGTGACCCCGGGACTAGCAGATACGAGCAGTACTTC. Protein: CASSDPGTSRYEQYF.

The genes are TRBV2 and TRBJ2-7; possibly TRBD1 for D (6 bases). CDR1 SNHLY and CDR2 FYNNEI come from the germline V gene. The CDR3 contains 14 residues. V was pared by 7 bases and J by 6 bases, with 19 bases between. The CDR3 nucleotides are TGTGCCAGCACGCCGGGGCAGGGGAGATTCGAGCAGTACTTC. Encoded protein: CASTPGQGRFEQYF.

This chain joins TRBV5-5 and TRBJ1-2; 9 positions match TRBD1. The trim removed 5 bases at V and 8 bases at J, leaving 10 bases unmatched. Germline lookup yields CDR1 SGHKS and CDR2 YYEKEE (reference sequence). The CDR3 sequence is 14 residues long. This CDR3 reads CASSLRDREGGYTF. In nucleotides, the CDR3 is TGTGCCAGCAGTCTCCGGGACAGGGAAGGCGGCTACACCTTC.

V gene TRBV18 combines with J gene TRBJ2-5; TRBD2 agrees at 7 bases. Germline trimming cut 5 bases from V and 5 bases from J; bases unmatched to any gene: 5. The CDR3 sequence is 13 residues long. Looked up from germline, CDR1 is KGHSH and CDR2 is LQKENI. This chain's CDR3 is CASSAGEGETQYF. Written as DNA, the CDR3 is TGTGCCAGCTCAGCGGGGGAAGGCGAGACCCAGTACTTC.

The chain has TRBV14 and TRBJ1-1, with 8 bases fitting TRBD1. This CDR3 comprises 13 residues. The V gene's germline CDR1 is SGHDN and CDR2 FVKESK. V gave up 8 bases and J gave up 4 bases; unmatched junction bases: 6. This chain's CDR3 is CASAPDRGTEAFF. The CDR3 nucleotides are TGTGCCAGCGCCCCTGACAGGGGCACTGAAGCTTTCTTT.

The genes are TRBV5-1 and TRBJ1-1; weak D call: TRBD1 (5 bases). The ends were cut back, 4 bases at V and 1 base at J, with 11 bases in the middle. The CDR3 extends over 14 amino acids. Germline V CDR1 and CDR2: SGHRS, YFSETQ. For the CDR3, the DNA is TGCGCCAGCAGCCCCGACAGCAGGAACACTGAAGCTTTCTTT. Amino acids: CASSPDSRNTEAFF.

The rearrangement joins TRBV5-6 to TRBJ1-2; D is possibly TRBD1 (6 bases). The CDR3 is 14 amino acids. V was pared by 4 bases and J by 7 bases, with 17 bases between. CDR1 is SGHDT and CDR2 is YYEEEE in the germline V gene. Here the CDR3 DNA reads TGTGCCAGCAGCCTCACAGGGCATCGGGGTGGCTACACCTTC. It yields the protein CASSLTGHRGGYTF.

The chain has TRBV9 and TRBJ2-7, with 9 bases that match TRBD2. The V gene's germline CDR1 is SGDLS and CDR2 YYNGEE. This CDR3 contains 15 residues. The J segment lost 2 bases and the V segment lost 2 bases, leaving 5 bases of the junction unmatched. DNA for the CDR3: TGTGCCAGCAGCGTTAGTAGCGGGAGTCCCTACGAGCAGTACTTC. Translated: CASSVSSGSPYEQYF. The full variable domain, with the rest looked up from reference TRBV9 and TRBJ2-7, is DSGVTQTPKHLITATGQRVTLRCSPRSGDLSVYWYQQSLDQGLQFLIQYYNGEERAKGNILERFSAQQFPDLHSELNLSSLELGDSALYFCASSVSSGSPYEQYFGPGTRLTVT.

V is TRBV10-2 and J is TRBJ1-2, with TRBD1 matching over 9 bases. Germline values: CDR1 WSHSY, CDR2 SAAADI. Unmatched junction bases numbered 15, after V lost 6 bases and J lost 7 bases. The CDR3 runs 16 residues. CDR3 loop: CASRSNRDRDPIGYTF. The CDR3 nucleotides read TGCGCCAGCAGATCAAACCGGGACAGGGATCCTATTGGCTACACCTTC.

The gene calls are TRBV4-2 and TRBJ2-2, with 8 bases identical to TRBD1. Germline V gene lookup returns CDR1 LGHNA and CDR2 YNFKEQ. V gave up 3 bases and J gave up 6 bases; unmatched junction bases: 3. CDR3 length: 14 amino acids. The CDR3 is CASSHPQGAGELFF. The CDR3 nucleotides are TGTGCCAGCAGCCATCCACAGGGGGCCGGGGAGCTGTTTTTT.